This TCR beta chain originates from a study of blood T cell repertoires in COVID-19. The assay was immunoSEQ multiplex PCR, and TCRdb's table has in-frame clones only and misses some. The table has more than 65,000 clones, 80% to 90% seen once; the top ten hold under 25%. This clone has a handful of counts. The CDR3 extends over 14 amino acids. Deletions cut 2 bases from V and 6 bases from J, with 8 bases between. Germline V gene lookup returns CDR1 MRHNA and CDR2 SNTAGT. The sequenced sample consisted of peripheral blood. The V gene is TRBV6-4, the J gene TRBJ1-6; D might be TRBD1 (5 bases). This receptor was identified in a woman between 50 and 59 years old with acute or convalescent COVID-19. DNA of the CDR3: TGTGCCAGCAGTGACAGGGGAGGTAATTCACCCCTCCACTTT. Protein: CASSDRGGNSPLHF.